Shown below are 28 T cell receptor beta chains from a single sample sequenced in a study of blood T cell repertoires in COVID-19 (TCRdb year 2020). The protocol used for the library was the immunoSEQ multiplex PCR assay. What TCRdb holds here is the immuneACCESS table cut down to in-frame rearrangements. Part of the clones is not present; checked against another copy, under half of the missing clones reflect an unresolved V gene, and the others are unexplained. In this sample the table shows fewer than 350,000 clones, 90% of which occur a single time. Of the sample, more than 6% falls within the top ten clones. Source material: peripheral blood. Source of these receptors: a woman younger than 45 with COVID-19, enrolled during active disease.

This clone was recorded once. This chain links TRBV7-9 with TRBJ1-1; 9 nucleotides agree with TRBD1. Germline V gene data show CDR1 as SEHNR and CDR2 as FQNEAQ (reference sequence). The CDR3 is 14 amino acids. V dropped 5 bases and J dropped 4; count of bases not matched to a gene: 5. CDR3 sequence reads: CASSRGQGSTEAFF. The DNA for the CDR3 is TGTGCCAGCAGCCGGGGACAGGGTTCCACTGAAGCTTTCTTT.

This clone was found once. CDR3 amino acids: CATSEGLADTDTQYF. DNA of the CDR3: TGTGCCACCAGTGAGGGACTAGCGGATACAGATACGCAGTATTTT. The rearrangement uses TRBV24-1 and TRBJ2-3; TRBD2 aligns across 11 bases. The CDR3 is made up of 15 amino acids. Germline CDR1 and CDR2: KGHDR and SFDVKD. The J segment lost 3 bases and the V segment lost 4 bases, leaving 2 bases of the junction unmatched.

The chain has TRBV25-1 and TRBJ1-2; D unresolved. The germline gives CDR1 MGHDK, CDR2 SYGVNS. The germline V and J ends were trimmed by 5 bases and 4 bases, with 8 bases remaining between them. The CDR3 covers 12 residues. The CDR3 coding sequence is TGTGCCAGCAGTTTAGACATCTATGGCTACACCTTC. Protein: CASSLDIYGYTF.

This clone was seen only a few times. This chain links TRBV5-1 with TRBJ1-2; tentatively, D is TRBD1 (6 bases). This CDR3 comprises 15 residues. CDR1 is SGHRS, CDR2 YFSETQ, per germline. V lost 4 bases, J lost 5 bases, and 18 bases lay in between. In DNA, the CDR3 is TGCGCCAGCAGCCCCGGATCGGGGGGCTGGTATGGCTACACCTTC. Protein product: CASSPGSGGWYGYTF.

V is TRBV28 and J is TRBJ2-1; 8 bases agree with TRBD1. CDR3 length equals 15 residues. Germline V lookup: CDR1 MDHEN, CDR2 SYDVKM. Losses at the gene ends were 8 bases for V and 1 base for J; bases not matched to a gene: 7. The CDR3 nucleotides read TGTGCCAGCCTTTTTTACAGGGGGTCCTACAATGAGCAGTTCTTC. It codes for CASLFYRGSYNEQFF.

In regard to this clone: At the DNA level, this CDR3 is encoded by other sequences in the same sample as well. The chain joins TRBV5-1 to TRBJ1-1; D is possibly TRBD1 (6 bases). The germline V and J ends were trimmed by 0 bases and 5 bases, with 8 bases remaining between them. The CDR3 runs to 13 residues. The V gene's germline CDR1 is SGHRS and CDR2 YFSETQ. CDR3 protein: CASSLGRGTEAFF. In DNA form, the CDR3 reads TGCGCCAGCAGCTTGGGCAGGGGTACTGAAGCTTTCTTT.

V usage is TRBV3-1 (or the pseudogene TRBV3-2) and J usage is TRBJ2-7; 8 positions agree with TRBD1. With V trimmed by 4 bases and J by 5 bases, 4 bases remained unmatched. Per the germline V gene, CDR1 is LGHDT and CDR2 is YNNKEL (reference sequence). The CDR3 totals 13 residues. DNA of the CDR3: TGTGCCAGCAGCCCGGACAGGGTCCACGAGCAGTACTTC. Encoded protein: CASSPDRVHEQYF.

The chain carries TRBV9 and TRBJ2-1; possibly TRBD1 for D (6 bases). Germline V gives CDR1 SGDLS, CDR2 YYNGEE. Trimming left V 4 bases short and J 1 base short, with 18 bases between. The CDR3 is 17 amino acids. CDR3 in amino acids: CASSFSPGHPSYNEQFF. CDR3 in DNA: TGTGCCAGCAGCTTTTCCCCGGGACATCCGTCCTACAATGAGCAGTTCTTC.

The V and J genes are TRBV11-2 and TRBJ2-1; TRBD1 matches at 11 bases. V was pared by 5 bases and J by 8 bases, with 14 bases of the junction left unmatched. The CDR3 is 17 residues long. CDR1 and CDR2 from the germline V gene are SGHAT and FQNNGV. The CDR3 region has the DNA TGTGCCAGCAGCACATTCGGTGGGGACAGGGGGTTCTATGAGCAGTTCTTC. This codes for CASSTFGGDRGFYEQFF.

This sequence joins TRBV5-4 and TRBJ2-5, with 7 bases lining up with TRBD2. The CDR3 has 12 amino acids. Germline V CDR1 and CDR2: SGHNT, YYREEE (reference sequence). V was clipped by 7 bases and J by 4 bases; unmatched bases: 4. CDR3 in DNA: TGTGCCAGCGGGGAGGGAGGAGAGACCCAGTACTTC. The encoded protein is CASGEGGETQYF.

This chain connects TRBV27 to TRBJ1-4, with a weak D call TRBD1 (5 bases). Trimming removed 1 base from V and 7 bases from J, with 10 bases in between. Germline V gives CDR1 MNHEY, CDR2 SMNVEV (reference sequence). This CDR3 comprises 14 residues. CDR3 region: CASSLLGRGEKLFF. In DNA form, the CDR3 reads TGTGCCAGCAGTTTATTGGGGCGAGGTGAAAAACTGTTTTTT.

The gene calls are TRBV2 and TRBJ2-5; D unresolved. Trimming cost V 9 bases and J 3 bases, with 8 bases left between them. This CDR3 is 11 amino acids long. Germline V lookup: CDR1 SNHLY, CDR2 FYNNEI. The CDR3 loop reads CASRLEETQYF. DNA for the CDR3: TGTGCCAGTCGACTGGAAGAGACCCAGTACTTC.

V gene TRBV27 combines with J gene TRBJ2-7; 9 bases match TRBD1. The CDR3 consists of 14 residues. J gave up 5 bases and V 3 bases, and 5 bases lay outside the gene matches. Germline-derived CDR1 and CDR2 are MNHEY and SMNVEV (reference sequence). In nucleotides, the CDR3 is TGTGCCAGCAGTTTCGGGACAGGGCTCGACGAGCAGTACTTC. As protein: CASSFGTGLDEQYF.

The chain is built from TRBV4-1 and TRBJ2-2; 10 bases agree with TRBD1. V was pared by 2 bases and J by 4 bases, with 1 base of the junction left unmatched. This CDR3 has 15 residues. Looked up from germline, CDR1 is MGHRA and CDR2 is YSYEKL. In DNA form, the CDR3 reads TGCGCCAGCAGCCAATGGGACAGGGGCACCGGGGAGCTGTTTTTT. It is translated as CASSQWDRGTGELFF.

This chain joins TRBV5-8 and TRBJ1-1, with TRBD1 identical over 7 bases. The CDR3 runs to 14 residues. Looked up from germline, CDR1 is SGHTS and CDR2 is YDEGEE. V lost 4 bases to trimming and J lost 4 bases; unmatched junction nucleotides: 7. The CDR3 region is CASSLQGLITEAFF. The CDR3 nucleotides read TGTGCCAGCAGCCTACAGGGGTTGATCACTGAAGCTTTCTTT.

The rearrangement uses TRBV11-2 and TRBJ1-1; D gene uncertain. CDR1 SGHAT and CDR2 FQNNGV come from the germline V gene. V lost 2 bases and J 7 bases, leaving 11 bases between the germline ends. The CDR3 length is 13 residues. CDR3 protein: CASSLTQVGEAFF. CDR3 bases: TGTGCCAGCAGCTTAACTCAGGTCGGTGAAGCTTTCTTT.

The CDR3 here is CATSDTGGNQPQHF. In DNA form, the CDR3 reads TGTGCCACCAGTGATACAGGGGGCAATCAGCCCCAGCATTTT. The chain employs TRBV24-1 and TRBJ1-5, with 7 positions matching TRBD1. The J segment lost 2 bases and the V segment lost 3 bases, leaving 0 bases of the junction unmatched. The CDR3 is 14 residues long. In germline, CDR1 is KGHDR, CDR2 SFDVKD.

V usage is TRBV27 and J usage is TRBJ2-7; TRBD2 might be the D (6 bases). Trimming took off 6 bases at V and 5 bases at J, with 23 bases between the two ends. CDR1 MNHEY and CDR2 SMNVEV come from the germline V gene (reference sequence). The CDR3 extends over 16 amino acids. The CDR3 DNA reads as TGTGCCAGCAGCCATGGGACGGGAGAGCTATCTGACGAGCAGTACTTC. This sequence encodes CASSHGTGELSDEQYF.

CDR3 nucleotides: TGTGCCACCCTAGTACCGGGGGGCCAGCCCCAGCATTTT. It translates to CATLVPGGQPQHF. V and J are TRBV28 and TRBJ1-5; maybe TRBD1 (6 bases). The V end was cut by 10 bases, the J end by 7 bases, with 17 bases between. The germline CDR1 and CDR2 sequences are MDHEN and SYDVKM. The length of the CDR3 is 13 residues.

This clone was observed a few times. The genes are TRBV5-6 and TRBJ2-1; perhaps TRBD2 as D (5 bases). CDR1 and CDR2 from the germline V gene are SGHDT and YYEEEE. Trimming left V 2 bases short and J 6 bases short, with 9 bases between. This CDR3 is 13 amino acids long. CDR3 sequence reads: CASSLDYLNEQFF. The CDR3 DNA sequence: TGTGCCAGCAGCTTAGACTATCTCAATGAGCAGTTCTTC.

The chain links TRBV5-1 to TRBJ2-7, with unresolved D. Between the trimmed V and J ends, which lost 0 bases and 1 base, there was a span of 5 bases. From germline, CDR1 is SGHRS and CDR2 YFSETQ. The CDR3 has 13 amino acids. CDR3 in DNA: TGCGCCAGCAGCTTGGGCAGGTCCTACGAGCAGTACTTC. It is translated as CASSLGRSYEQYF.

The V and J genes are TRBV28 and TRBJ2-3; D uncertain. This CDR3 has 16 amino acids. Per the germline V gene, CDR1 is MDHEN and CDR2 is SYDVKM. Trimming removed 2 bases from V and 0 bases from J, with 12 bases in between. The chain's CDR3 is CASSLGYKTSTDTQYF. The CDR3 region has the DNA TGTGCCAGCAGTTTAGGGTACAAGACTAGCACAGATACGCAGTATTTT.

V and J are TRBV6-2 or TRBV6-3 and TRBJ1-1; possible D gene TRBD1, 6 bases. From germline, CDR1 is MNHEY and CDR2 SVGEGT. The CDR3 loop spans 13 amino acids. V shed 5 bases and J shed 7 bases, with 14 bases lying between them. The CDR3 reads CASSLRGQSEAFF. The CDR3 nucleotides read TGTGCCAGCAGTCTCAGGGGTCAGAGTGAAGCTTTCTTT.

The chain joins TRBV30 to TRBJ1-6; possible D gene TRBD1, 5 bases. Trimming stripped 0 bases from V and 7 bases from J, with 13 bases between. The CDR3 has 15 residues. Germline values: CDR1 GTSNPN, CDR2 SVGIG (reference sequence). CDR3 DNA sequence: TGTGCCTGGAGTGTCAGGGCAGGGAACAATTCACCCCTCCACTTT. It encodes CAWSVRAGNNSPLHF. The whole variable domain, filled in from reference TRBV30 and TRBJ1-6, reads SQTIHQWPATLVQPVGSPLSLECTVEGTSNPNLYWYRQAAGRGLQLLFYSVGIGQISSEVPQNLSASRPQDRQFILSSKKLLLSDSGFYLCAWSVRAGNNSPLHFGNGTRLTVT.

J is TRBJ2-7 and V is TRBV11-2; 7 bases map to TRBD1. The length of the CDR3 is 15 residues. The V segment lost 3 bases and the J segment 2 bases; nucleotides outside the gene matches: 7. Germline V gene data show CDR1 as SGHAT and CDR2 as FQNNGV. This CDR3 is CASSLDRYTTYEQYF. The CDR3 coding sequence is TGTGCCAGCAGCTTGGACAGGTATACTACCTACGAGCAGTACTTC.

The chain joins TRBV7-2 to TRBJ1-1; tentatively, D is TRBD1 (5 bases). The V gene's germline CDR1 is SGHTA and CDR2 FQGNSA. Trimming removed 2 bases at V and 5 bases at J, with 18 bases between. The CDR3 totals 16 residues. The CDR3 bases are TGTGCCAGCAGCTTAAGTTTCACAGGCCGAAAGACTGAAGCTTTCTTT. Encoded protein: CASSLSFTGRKTEAFF.

This clone was observed once. This chain joins TRBV5-6 and TRBJ2-7; D is undetermined. CDR1 SGHDT and CDR2 YYEEEE come from the germline V gene. The CDR3 is made up of 13 amino acids. Trimming shortened V by 0 bases and J by 3 bases, and 7 bases separated the two germline ends. The CDR3 DNA reads TGTGCCAGCAGCTTGGGGGCGTTCTACGAGCAGTACTTC. It codes for CASSLGAFYEQYF.

The chain uses TRBV28 and TRBJ2-2, with 9 bases fitting TRBD2. The junction had 6 bases not matched to a gene; V was cut back by 6 bases and J by 1 base. The germline V gene has CDR1 MDHEN and CDR2 SYDVKM. The CDR3 length is 16 residues. In DNA form, the CDR3 reads TGTGCCAGCAGCGATAGCGGGAGTGGGAACACCGGGGAGCTGTTTTTT. This encodes CASSDSGSGNTGELFF.